This passage covers 11 T cell receptor beta chains from one sample sequenced in a study of graft-versus-host responses after intestinal transplantation. Repertoires were generated with immunoSEQ multiplex PCR, while TCRdb's copy carries only in-frame clones and drops some. Of approximately 9,600 clones in the sample, 80% to 95% were seen once. Sequencing was performed on PBMCs, taken approximately 40 days after intestinal transplantation. The source is a human patient who received an intestinal transplant, so some T cells may come from the graft donor.

The CDR3 reads CASAHRGVLMNTEAFF. The CDR3 nucleotides read TGTGCCAGCGCTCATAGGGGGGTTCTCATGAACACTGAAGCTTTCTTT. The rearrangement joins TRBV27 to TRBJ1-1, with D perhaps TRBD1 (6 bases). V was pared by 8 bases and J by 0 bases, with 19 bases between. This CDR3 has 16 amino acids. Germline V gives CDR1 MNHEY, CDR2 SMNVEV (reference sequence).

Only one count was recorded for this clone. The chain combines TRBV9 with TRBJ2-6; D gene unclear. The germline V gene encodes CDR1 SGDLS and CDR2 YYNGEE. This CDR3 is 15 amino acids long. V shed 2 bases and J shed 0 bases, with 6 bases lying between them. The chain's CDR3 is CASSVGSSGANVLTF. The DNA of the CDR3 is TGTGCCAGCAGCGTGGGTAGCTCTGGGGCCAACGTCCTGACTTTC.

This clone came up a few times. This rearrangement joins TRBV5-8 to TRBJ1-4, with 9 bases matching TRBD1. V trimming: 4 bases; J trimming: 8 bases; junction bases outside the gene matches: 6. Germline CDR1 is SGHTS and CDR2 is YDEGEE. The CDR3 extends over 14 amino acids. CDR3 residues: CASSTGQGWEKLFF. The CDR3 DNA is TGTGCCAGCAGCACCGGACAGGGGTGGGAAAAACTGTTTTTT.

This chain links TRBV9 with TRBJ1-2, with TRBD1 matching over 10 bases. Germline CDR1 and CDR2: SGDLS and YYNGEE. V was pared by 4 bases and J by 0 bases, with 9 bases of the junction left unmatched. The CDR3 is 17 residues long. CDR3 loop: CASSPRDRGLTNYGYTF. In DNA form, the CDR3 reads TGTGCCAGCAGCCCCCGGGACAGGGGTTTAACTAACTATGGCTACACCTTC.

The V call is TRBV9, the J call TRBJ2-2; 9 bases fit TRBD2. The CDR3 contains 15 residues. Germline trimming cut 3 bases from V and 5 bases from J; bases unmatched to any gene: 5. The germline gives CDR1 SGDLS, CDR2 YYNGEE. As DNA, the CDR3 is TGTGCCAGCAGCGGTGCGGGGGGGCAAACCGGGGAGCTGTTTTTT. It specifies CASSGAGGQTGELFF.

This clone showed up just once. The chain has TRBV4-1 and TRBJ2-1, with 10 bases identical to TRBD2. The CDR3 loop spans 15 amino acids. J lost 4 bases, V lost 3 bases, and 3 bases had no gene match. The V gene's germline CDR1 is MGHRA and CDR2 YSYEKL. The CDR3 protein is CASSQSGGGYNEQFF. The CDR3 region has the DNA TGCGCCAGCAGCCAGAGCGGGGGGGGGTACAATGAGCAGTTCTTC.

This chain joins TRBV15 and TRBJ2-7, with 11 bases that match TRBD2. The V and J ends lost 5 bases and 3 bases, in that order; junction bases with no gene match: 6. The CDR3 runs 15 residues. Germline-derived CDR1 and CDR2 are LNHNV and YYDKDF (reference sequence). CDR3 residues: CATSARGTSGYEQYF. CDR3 DNA: TGTGCCACCAGCGCCCGCGGGACTAGCGGCTACGAGCAGTACTTC.

The V gene is TRBV5-1, the J gene TRBJ2-1; no clear D gene. The V end was cut by 4 bases, the J end by 0 bases, with 11 bases between. The CDR3 loop spans 15 amino acids. Germline V gene data show CDR1 as SGHRS and CDR2 as YFSETQ. CDR3 in amino acids: CASSLMRSSYNEQFF. The CDR3 DNA is TGCGCCAGCAGCCTAATGCGTAGCTCCTACAATGAGCAGTTCTTC.

V and J are TRBV27 and TRBJ2-2, with D possibly TRBD1 on 6 matching bases. Germline V gene data show CDR1 as MNHEY and CDR2 as SMNVEV (reference sequence). V gave up 0 bases and J gave up 1 base, with 9 bases separating them. CDR3 length equals 16 residues. CDR3 sequence (DNA): TGTGCCAGCAGTTTATCGATAGGGGGGAACACCGGGGAGCTGTTTTTT. As protein: CASSLSIGGNTGELFF.

The rearrangement uses TRBV2 and TRBJ1-1; D remains ambiguous. V lost 6 bases, J lost 1 base, and 3 bases lay in between. The germline gives CDR1 SNHLY, CDR2 FYNNEI. The CDR3 loop spans 11 amino acids. CDR3 sequence: CASRENTEAFF. The CDR3 DNA reads as TGTGCCAGCAGGGAGAACACTGAAGCTTTCTTT.

This clone occurred once. V usage is TRBV7-6 and J usage is TRBJ1-1; D is uncertain. The V gene's germline CDR1 is SGHVS and CDR2 FNYEAQ. Trimming stripped 5 bases from V and 1 base from J, with 8 bases between. This CDR3 has 13 residues. The CDR3 reads CASSRTPNTEAFF. The CDR3 nucleotides read TGTGCCAGCAGCCGAACACCGAACACTGAAGCTTTCTTT. Filled out from reference TRBV7-6 and TRBJ1-1, the complete variable domain reads GAGVSQSPRYKVTKRGQDVALRCDPISGHVSLYWYRQALGQGPEFLTYFNYEAQQDKSGLPNDRFSAERPEGSISTLTIQRTEQRDSAMYRCASSRTPNTEAFFGQGTRLTVV.